This T cell receptor (beta chain) was found in a study of cytomegalovirus exposure and HLA in healthy donors. Study at large: From 150 million to 200 million T cells, an earlier analysis saw roughly 100 million unique TCR beta sequences.

Comment on this clone: Its antigen is as yet unknown.

Study-wide findings and caveats: High sensitivity and specificity were reportedly achieved when the classifier diagnosed cytomegalovirus status.

Primers included in the PCR were 60 Vbeta and 13 Jbeta primers. The data were produced by immunoSEQ multiplex PCR, yet TCRdb's version contains in-frame clones alone and is incomplete. The table includes approximately 150,000 clones, 73% detected once. Input material: PBMCs. The sequence derives from a woman under 30 in good health and CMV-seropositive.

The CDR3 here is CASSVQQARAGGPDTQYF. CDR3 nucleotides: TGTGCCAGCAGCGTCCAGCAGGCCAGGGCGGGGGGGCCGGATACGCAGTATTTT. The chain combines TRBV9 with TRBJ2-3; TRBD2 matches at 9 bases. CDR3 length equals 18 residues. The V gene's germline CDR1 is SGDLS and CDR2 YYNGEE. Trimming cost V 2 bases and J 6 bases; bases outside gene matches: 16.